The text below deals with one T cell receptor beta chain. The CDR3 covers 13 residues. Germline CDR1 and CDR2: MNHEY and SVGAGI. V dropped 5 bases and J dropped 11 bases, with 13 bases sitting between them. This sample was included in a study of OX40 agonist ivuxolimab in advanced cancers. About the research overall: Hepatocellular carcinoma, melanoma, renal cell or head and neck cancer affected the dose-escalation patients.

Profiling relied on immunoSEQ multiplex PCR, and the TCRdb table lists in-frame clones only, not all of them. This table has about 77,000 clones, over 85% appearing once. The clonotype was recovered from an adult with an advanced solid tumor such as melanoma, head and neck, liver or kidney cancer. Sequenced material: CD4+ or CD8+ T cells sorted from blood, taken in a trial of the OX40 agonist ivuxolimab. The rearrangement uses TRBV6-5 and TRBJ1-6; D not certain. CDR3 coding DNA: TGTGCCAGCAGTGACGGGGTACTTACACCCCTCCACTTT. It yields the protein CASSDGVLTPLHF.